These 12 T cell receptor beta chains came from one sample sequenced in a study of CD8 T cells in Susac syndrome. The RNA, roughly 0.5 to 1 ug, was put through reverse transcription using random hexamers. TCRdb reprocessed the immunoSEQ multiplex PCR reads via MiXCR and lists one record per CDR3 protein. The table has approximately 150,000 distinct CDR3 sequences, approximately 93% seen once. Specimen: CD4+ T cells from PBMCs. The receptors shown here come from a human donor in good health.

This chain links TRBV29-1 with TRBJ2-7, with D possibly being TRBD1 or TRBD2 (5 bases each). This CDR3 spans 14 amino acids. Germline CDR1 SQVTM, CDR2 ANQGSEA. The V end lost 6 bases, the J end lost 4 bases, and 19 bases lay between the germline ends. The CDR3: CSVLLGTGRYEQYF. The CDR3 DNA sequence: TGCAGCGTCCTCTTAGGGACCGGTCGGTACGAGCAGTACTTC.

The rearrangement links TRBV29-1 to TRBJ2-7; a possible D gene is TRBD2 (5 bases). Germline-derived CDR1 and CDR2 are SQVTM and ANQGSEA. V was clipped by 7 bases and J by 5 bases, with 15 bases between them. The CDR3 covers 12 residues. The CDR3 DNA reads as TGCAGCGGCGTCGGGGATTTGGACGAGCAGTACTTC. It encodes CSGVGDLDEQYF.

The CDR3 spells CASSASGGTEAFF. CDR3 nucleotide sequence: TGTGCCAGCAGCGCATCGGGGGGCACTGAAGCTTTCTTT. The V and J genes are TRBV2 and TRBJ1-1; TRBD1 is a possible D gene (5 bases). CDR1 is SNHLY and CDR2 is FYNNEI in the germline V gene. V was clipped by 6 bases and J by 4 bases, with 12 bases between them. This CDR3 spans 13 amino acids.

As concerns this clonotype: A junction boundary mismatches the germline segment, possibly from a read error. The V call is TRBV7-6, the J call TRBJ2-6, with TRBD2 matching 7 bases. Germline CDR1 SGHVS, CDR2 FNYEAQ. The CDR3 totals 16 residues. The CDR3 loop is CASSLAAGAGANVLTF. As DNA, the CDR3 is TGTGCCAGCAGCCTAGCGGCGGGAGCTGGGGCCAACGTCCTGACTTTC.

This rearrangement joins TRBV11-2 to TRBJ2-1, with 11 bases that match TRBD2. V lost 6 bases to trimming and J lost 4 bases; unmatched junction nucleotides: 8. CDR3 length: 16 amino acids. Germline V gives CDR1 SGHAT, CDR2 FQNNGV. For the CDR3, the DNA is TGTGCCAGCAGTTCTTATAGCGGGAGGGAGTACAATGAGCAGTTCTTC. It encodes CASSSYSGREYNEQFF.

The V and J genes are TRBV20-1 and TRBJ2-2, with TRBD2 matching 10 bases. There are 14 residues in the CDR3. The V gene's germline CDR1 is DFQATT and CDR2 SNEGSKA (reference sequence). The J segment lost 6 bases and the V segment lost 4 bases, leaving 5 bases of the junction unmatched. CDR3 DNA: TGCAGTGCTACCAGGGGGACTAGCGCCGGGGAGCTGTTTTTT. It yields the protein CSATRGTSAGELFF.

This chain links TRBV9 with TRBJ1-3; the D gene is possibly TRBD1 (6 bases). The CDR3 length is 14 residues. The V end was cut by 3 bases, the J end by 4 bases, with 11 bases between. Germline-derived CDR1 and CDR2 are SGDLS and YYNGEE. The chain's CDR3 is CASSGDTSGNTIYF. In nucleotides, the CDR3 is TGTGCCAGCAGCGGGGACACCAGCGGAAACACCATATATTTT.

This chain uses TRBV5-1 with TRBJ1-1; D might be TRBD1 (5 bases). The length of the CDR3 is 15 residues. CDR1 is SGHRS, CDR2 YFSETQ, per germline. The V end was cut by 4 bases, the J end by 0 bases, with 13 bases between. The CDR3 coding sequence is TGCGCCAGCAGCCCCCGGGGGGTAATGAACACTGAAGCTTTCTTT. Protein: CASSPRGVMNTEAFF.

The gene calls are TRBV20-1 and TRBJ2-5, with D possibly matching TRBD1 (6 bases). CDR1 is DFQATT and CDR2 is SNEGSKA in the germline V gene (reference sequence). The CDR3 contains 14 residues. Between the trimmed V and J ends, which lost 5 bases and 4 bases, there was a span of 17 bases. This CDR3 is CSARYRDAGETQYF. The CDR3 DNA reads as TGCAGTGCTCGCTACAGGGACGCGGGAGAGACCCAGTACTTC.

The V gene is TRBV11-2, the J gene TRBJ1-1; D is ambiguous. The CDR3 is made up of 14 amino acids. Germline V CDR1 and CDR2: SGHAT, FQNNGV. V was trimmed by 4 bases and J by 7 bases, leaving 16 bases between them. The CDR3 DNA follows: TGTGCCAGCAGCTCCCGAACGGGCAGAATTGAAGCTTTCTTT. Its translation: CASSSRTGRIEAFF.

The V call is TRBV5-1, the J call TRBJ2-1; 9 bases map to TRBD1. Trimming cost V 0 bases and J 6 bases; bases outside gene matches: 4. Germline loops: CDR1 SGHRS, CDR2 YFSETQ. The CDR3 extends over 15 amino acids. CDR3 bases: TGCGCCAGCAGCTTGGACGGACAGGGGTTCAATGAGCAGTTCTTC. The encoded protein is CASSLDGQGFNEQFF.

This sequence joins TRBV10-3 and TRBJ2-7; 9 positions agree with TRBD1. After removal of 0 bases from V and 4 bases from J, the junction contained 4 bases not matched to a gene. The CDR3 length is 15 residues. Germline V gene sequence: CDR1 ENHRY, CDR2 SYGVKD. The CDR3 region has the DNA TGTGCCATCAGTGAGTCGGGACAGGGTGGATACGAGCAGTACTTC. Translated: CAISESGQGGYEQYF.